These 13 T cell receptor beta chains were sequenced from one sample in a study of cytomegalovirus exposure and HLA in healthy donors. The PCR employed 60 Vbeta primers together with 13 Jbeta primers. TCRdb's table, derived via immunoSEQ multiplex PCR, lists solely in-frame clones and lacks some. The table lists some 130,000 clones, about 72% of them singletons. The specimen was PBMCs. These receptors were collected from a young man in good health and CMV-seropositive.

The rearrangement joins TRBV29-1 to TRBJ1-2; 10 bases are shared with TRBD1. There are 13 residues in the CDR3. Germline V gives CDR1 SQVTM, CDR2 ANQGSEA. Trimming took 1 base from V and 6 from J; bases not matched to a gene: 2. The CDR3 DNA follows: TGCAGCGTTGAAGGGGGGACAGGGGATGGCTACACCTTC. This translates into CSVEGGTGDGYTF.

The chain carries TRBV7-9 and TRBJ1-3; D perhaps matches TRBD1 (5 bases). This CDR3 is built from 13 residues. The germline V and J ends were trimmed by 6 bases and 6 bases, with 12 bases remaining between them. CDR1 and CDR2 from the germline V gene are SEHNR and FQNEAQ (reference sequence). The CDR3 region is CASRLDKSNTIYF. CDR3 nucleotide sequence: TGTGCCAGCAGATTGGACAAGTCAAACACCATATATTTT.

The chain couples TRBV25-1 to TRBJ2-6, with 7 bases that match TRBD1. V was pared by 8 bases and J by 2 bases, with 3 bases of the junction left unmatched. The CDR3 runs 14 residues. CDR1 MGHDK and CDR2 SYGVNS come from the germline V gene. The CDR3: CASSTGAGANVLTF. The CDR3 DNA reads TGTGCCAGCTCTACAGGGGCTGGGGCCAACGTCCTGACTTTC.

The V gene is TRBV5-1, the J gene TRBJ2-1; 7 nucleotides agree with TRBD2. The germline V gene encodes CDR1 SGHRS and CDR2 YFSETQ. Germline trimming cut 0 bases from V and 8 bases from J; bases unmatched to any gene: 5. This CDR3 is built from 14 residues. This CDR3 is CASSLGTSRDEQFF. DNA for the CDR3: TGCGCCAGCAGCTTGGGGACTAGTCGAGATGAGCAGTTCTTC. The complete variable domain, with remaining parts taken from reference TRBV5-1 and TRBJ2-1, reads KAGVTQTPRYLIKTRGQQVTLSCSPISGHRSVSWYQQTPGQGLQFLFEYFSETQRNKGNFPGRFSGRQFSNSRSEMNVSTLELGDSALYLCASSLGTSRDEQFFGPGTRLTVL.

The rearrangement uses TRBV11-2 and TRBJ1-1; possible D gene TRBD1, 5 bases. The germline V gene has CDR1 SGHAT and CDR2 FQNNGV. Trimming left V 4 bases short and J 0 bases short, with 12 bases between. CDR3 size: 15 residues. CDR3 nucleotide sequence: TGTGCCAGCAGCTACGGGGGGGTCATGAACACTGAAGCTTTCTTT. Translating it yields CASSYGGVMNTEAFF.

Details on this clone: One end of the junction fails to match germline, which may point to a read error. The rearrangement joins TRBV28 to TRBJ1-2, with TRBD1 identical over 7 bases. The CDR3 is 14 residues long. Germline V lookup: CDR1 MDHEN, CDR2 SYDVKM. The CDR3 is CTSRMQGVWGGYTF. The CDR3 DNA sequence: TGTACCAGCAGGATGCAGGGGGTCTGGGGCGGCTACACCTTC.

The J gene is TRBJ2-5, the V gene TRBV7-6; D gene uncertain. The DNA matches TRBJ2-7 better at its end, which makes the J call doubtful. The CDR3 runs 13 residues. Germline CDR1 is SGHVS and CDR2 is FNYEAQ. CDR3 sequence: CASSLLGDYEQYF. Here the CDR3 DNA reads TGTGCCAGCAGCTTGTTAGGCGACTACGAGCAGTACTTC.

The J gene is TRBJ1-1, the V gene TRBV7-2; 7 bases agree with TRBD1. Germline loops: CDR1 SGHTA, CDR2 FQGNSA. CDR3 length: 14 amino acids. Trimming at V came to 4 bases and at J to 4 bases, leaving 6 bases not matched to a gene. In DNA form, the CDR3 reads TGTGCCAGCAGCTCAGACAGGGTCGGCACTGAAGCTTTCTTT. Translated, it gives CASSSDRVGTEAFF.

The J gene is TRBJ2-6, the V gene TRBV19, with 9 bases identical to TRBD2. The CDR3 extends over 16 amino acids. The germline CDR1 and CDR2 sequences are LNHDA and SQIVND (reference sequence). After removal of 7 bases from V and 1 base from J, the junction contained 5 bases not matched to a gene. The CDR3 sequence is CASTAGGPSGANVLTF. The CDR3 nucleotides read TGTGCCAGTACGGCGGGAGGGCCGTCTGGGGCCAACGTCCTGACTTTC. The complete variable domain, with remaining parts taken from reference TRBV19 and TRBJ2-6, reads DGGITQSPKYLFRKEGQNVTLSCEQNLNHDAMYWYRQDPGQGLRLIYYSQIVNDFQKGDIAEGYSVSREKKESFPLTVTSAQKNPTAFYLCASTAGGPSGANVLTFGAGSRLTVL.

The rearrangement uses TRBV27 and TRBJ1-6; 10 bases fit TRBD1. CDR3 length equals 17 residues. Germline CDR1 and CDR2: MNHEY and SMNVEV (reference sequence). J gave up 6 bases and V 5 bases, and 10 bases lay outside the gene matches. The CDR3 nucleotides are TGTGCCAGCAGTGGGGGACAGGGGATCGGCAGTAATTCACCCCTCCACTTT. It yields the protein CASSGGQGIGSNSPLHF.

This clone was found a few times. The rearrangement links TRBV6-5 to TRBJ2-7, with TRBD1 as a possible D gene (6 bases). The CDR3 consists of 14 residues. In germline, CDR1 is MNHEY, CDR2 SVGAGI. V was pared by 3 bases and J by 5 bases, with 14 bases between. The CDR3 region is CASSYTGQGHEQYF. For the CDR3, the DNA is TGTGCCAGCAGTTATACAGGGCAGGGGCACGAGCAGTACTTC.

The chain couples TRBV25-1 to TRBJ2-7; the D is unclear. Looked up from germline, CDR1 is MGHDK and CDR2 is SYGVNS. This CDR3 is 16 amino acids long. V dropped 5 bases and J dropped 2 bases, with 19 bases sitting between them. Written as DNA, the CDR3 is TGTGCCAGCAGTCCCCGTGAGGCTACCCTGACCTACGAGCAGTACTTC. Its translation: CASSPREATLTYEQYF.

The V gene is TRBV13, the J gene TRBJ2-5; no definite D call. V was pared by 4 bases and J by 2 bases, with 8 bases between. From germline, CDR1 is PRHDT and CDR2 FYEKMQ (reference sequence). This CDR3 contains 13 residues. In nucleotides, the CDR3 is TGTGCCAGCAGCTCAGCGATACAAGAGACCCAGTACTTC. Its protein product is CASSSAIQETQYF.